This TCR delta chain is from a study of gammadelta T cells in human blood. Trimming removed 1 base from V and 1 base from J; junction bases left unmatched: 7. The germline V gene has CDR1 NSMFDY and CDR2 ISSIKDK. The CDR3 has 15 amino acids. By sample fraction, this clone is large. TCRdb applied CATT to the RT-PCR reads for clone calling. The sample lists about 1,800 delta-chain clones, more than 8% occurring once. The TCR was taken from a human donor. The V and J genes are TRAV29/DV5 and TRDJ1; the match to TRDD2 covers 7 bases. Sequencing used non-Vgamma9Vdelta2 gamma-delta T cells from infant blood. The CDR3 region has the DNA TGTGCAGCAAGCCTGGCCTTCCTGCCCACCGATAAACTCATCTTT. Its translation is CAASLAFLPTDKLIF.